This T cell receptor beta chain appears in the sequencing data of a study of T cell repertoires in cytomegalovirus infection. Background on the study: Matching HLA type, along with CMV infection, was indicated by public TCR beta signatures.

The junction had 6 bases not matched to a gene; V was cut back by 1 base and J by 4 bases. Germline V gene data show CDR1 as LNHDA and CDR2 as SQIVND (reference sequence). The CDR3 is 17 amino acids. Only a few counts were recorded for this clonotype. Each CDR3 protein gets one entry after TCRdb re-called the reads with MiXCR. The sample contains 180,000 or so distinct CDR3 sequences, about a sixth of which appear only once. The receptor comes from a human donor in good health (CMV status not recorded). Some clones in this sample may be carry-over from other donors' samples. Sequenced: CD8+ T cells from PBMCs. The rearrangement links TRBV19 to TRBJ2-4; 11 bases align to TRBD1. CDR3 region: CASSIVRTGGSKNIQYF. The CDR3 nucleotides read TGTGCCAGTAGTATAGTCCGGACAGGGGGCTCTAAAAACATTCAGTACTTC.